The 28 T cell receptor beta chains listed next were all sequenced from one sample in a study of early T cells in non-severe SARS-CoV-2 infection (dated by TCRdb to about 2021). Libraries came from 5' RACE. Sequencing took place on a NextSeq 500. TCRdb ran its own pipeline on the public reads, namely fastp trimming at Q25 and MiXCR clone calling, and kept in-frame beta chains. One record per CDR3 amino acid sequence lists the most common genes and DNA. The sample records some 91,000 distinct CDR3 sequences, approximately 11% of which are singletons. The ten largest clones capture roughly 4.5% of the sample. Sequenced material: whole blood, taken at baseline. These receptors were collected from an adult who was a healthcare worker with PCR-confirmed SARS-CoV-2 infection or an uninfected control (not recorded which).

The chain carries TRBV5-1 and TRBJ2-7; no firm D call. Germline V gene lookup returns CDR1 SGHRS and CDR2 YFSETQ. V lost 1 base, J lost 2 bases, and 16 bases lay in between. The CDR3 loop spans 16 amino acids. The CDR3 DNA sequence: TGCGCCAGCAGCTTGATGGGGTTCCCAACCACCTACGAGCAGTACTTC. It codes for CASSLMGFPTTYEQYF.

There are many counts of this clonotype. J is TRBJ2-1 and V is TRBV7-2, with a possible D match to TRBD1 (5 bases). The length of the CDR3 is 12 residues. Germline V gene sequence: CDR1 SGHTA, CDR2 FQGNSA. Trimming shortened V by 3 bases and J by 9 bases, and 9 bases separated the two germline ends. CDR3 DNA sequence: TGTGCCAGCAGCTTTACAGGCGGTGAGCAGTTCTTC. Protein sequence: CASSFTGGEQFF.

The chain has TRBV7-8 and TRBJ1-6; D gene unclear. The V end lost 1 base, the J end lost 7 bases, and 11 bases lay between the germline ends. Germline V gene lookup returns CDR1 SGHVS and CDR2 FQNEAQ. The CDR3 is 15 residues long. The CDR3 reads CASSLVSGSNSPLHF. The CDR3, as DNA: TGTGCCAGCAGCTTAGTAAGCGGCAGCAATTCACCCCTCCACTTT.

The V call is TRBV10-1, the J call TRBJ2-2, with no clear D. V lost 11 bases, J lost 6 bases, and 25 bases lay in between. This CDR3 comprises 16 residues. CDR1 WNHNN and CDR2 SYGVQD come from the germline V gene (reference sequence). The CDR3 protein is CARNPPGLVRSGELFF. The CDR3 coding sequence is TGCGCCCGCAACCCTCCGGGCCTGGTAAGGTCCGGGGAGCTGTTTTTT.

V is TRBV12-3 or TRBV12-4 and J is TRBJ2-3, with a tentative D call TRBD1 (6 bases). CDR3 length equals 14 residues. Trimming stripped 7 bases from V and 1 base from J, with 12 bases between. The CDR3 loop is CASIPDSRTDTQYF. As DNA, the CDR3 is TGTGCCAGCATACCGGACAGCCGCACAGATACGCAGTATTTT.

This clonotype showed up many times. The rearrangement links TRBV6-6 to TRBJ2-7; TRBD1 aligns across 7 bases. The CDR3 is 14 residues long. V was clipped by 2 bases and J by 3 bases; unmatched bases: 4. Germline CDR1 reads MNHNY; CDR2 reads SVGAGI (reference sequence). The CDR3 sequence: CASSYTRDSYEQYF. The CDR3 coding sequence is TGTGCCAGCAGTTACACCCGGGACAGCTACGAGCAGTACTTC.

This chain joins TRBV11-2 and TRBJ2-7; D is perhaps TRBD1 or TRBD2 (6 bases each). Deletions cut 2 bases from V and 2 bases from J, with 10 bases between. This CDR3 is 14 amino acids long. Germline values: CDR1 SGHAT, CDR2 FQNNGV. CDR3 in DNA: TGTGCCAGCAGCTTAACGGGGGCCACCTACGAGCAGTACTTC. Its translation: CASSLTGATYEQYF.

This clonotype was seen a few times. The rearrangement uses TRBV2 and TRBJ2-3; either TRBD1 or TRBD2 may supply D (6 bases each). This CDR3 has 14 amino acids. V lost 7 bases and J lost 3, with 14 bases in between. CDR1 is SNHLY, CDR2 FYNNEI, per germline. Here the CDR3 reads CASTSQGGTDTQYF. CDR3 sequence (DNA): TGTGCCAGCACCTCCCAAGGGGGGACAGATACGCAGTATTTT.

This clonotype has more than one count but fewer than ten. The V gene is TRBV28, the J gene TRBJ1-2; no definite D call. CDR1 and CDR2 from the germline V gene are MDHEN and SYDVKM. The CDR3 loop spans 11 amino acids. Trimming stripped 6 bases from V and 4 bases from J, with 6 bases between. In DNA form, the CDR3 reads TGTGCCAGCAGCAACGGCTATGGCTACACCTTC. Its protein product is CASSNGYGYTF.

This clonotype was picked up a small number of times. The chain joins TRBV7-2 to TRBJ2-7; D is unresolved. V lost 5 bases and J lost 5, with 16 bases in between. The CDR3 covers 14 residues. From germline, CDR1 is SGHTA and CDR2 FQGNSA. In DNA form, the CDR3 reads TGTGCCAGCAGCCTAGGTCAGGCAACCCACGAGCAGTACTTC. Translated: CASSLGQATHEQYF.

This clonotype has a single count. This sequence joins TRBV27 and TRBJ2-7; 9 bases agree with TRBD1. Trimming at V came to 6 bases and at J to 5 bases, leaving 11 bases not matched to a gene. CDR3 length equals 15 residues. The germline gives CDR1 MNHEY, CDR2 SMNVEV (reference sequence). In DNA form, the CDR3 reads TGTGCCAGCAGATCCCTCTTGGGACAGGGAGACGAGCAGTACTTC. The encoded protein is CASRSLLGQGDEQYF.

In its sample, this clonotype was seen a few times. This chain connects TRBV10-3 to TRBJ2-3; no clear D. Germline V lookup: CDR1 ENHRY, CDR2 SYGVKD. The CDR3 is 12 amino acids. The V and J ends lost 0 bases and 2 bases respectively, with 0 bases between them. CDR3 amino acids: CAISESTDTQYF. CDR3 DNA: TGTGCCATCAGTGAGTCCACAGATACGCAGTATTTT.

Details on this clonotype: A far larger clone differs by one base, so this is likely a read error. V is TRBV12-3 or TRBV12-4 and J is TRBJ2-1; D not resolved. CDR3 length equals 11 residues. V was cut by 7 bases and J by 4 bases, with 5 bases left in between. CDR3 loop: CASNLYNEQFF. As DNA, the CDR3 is TGTGCCAGCAACCTATACAATGAGCAGTTCTTC.

CDR3 nucleotide sequence: TGTGCCAGCAGTGAATCGGGCACAGATACGCAGTATTTT. Translating gives CASSESGTDTQYF. The V and J genes are TRBV25-1 and TRBJ2-3; the D is unclear. CDR3 length: 13 amino acids. The V gene lost 1 base and the J gene lost 1 base, with 3 bases spanning the gap. Germline-derived CDR1 and CDR2 are MGHDK and SYGVNS.

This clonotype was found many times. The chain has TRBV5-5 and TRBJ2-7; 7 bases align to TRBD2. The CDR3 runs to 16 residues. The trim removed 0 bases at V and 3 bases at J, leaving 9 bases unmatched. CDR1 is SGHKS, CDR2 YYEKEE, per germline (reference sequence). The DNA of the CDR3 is TGTGCCAGCAGCTTGGCCGCTAGCGGTCTAAACTACGAGCAGTACTTC. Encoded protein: CASSLAASGLNYEQYF.

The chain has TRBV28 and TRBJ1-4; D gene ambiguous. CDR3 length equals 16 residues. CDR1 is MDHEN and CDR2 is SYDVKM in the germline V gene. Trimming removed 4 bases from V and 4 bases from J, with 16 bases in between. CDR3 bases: TGTGCCAGCAGTTCGCGAAACAGAGGGCATAATGAAAAACTGTTTTTT. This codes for CASSSRNRGHNEKLFF.

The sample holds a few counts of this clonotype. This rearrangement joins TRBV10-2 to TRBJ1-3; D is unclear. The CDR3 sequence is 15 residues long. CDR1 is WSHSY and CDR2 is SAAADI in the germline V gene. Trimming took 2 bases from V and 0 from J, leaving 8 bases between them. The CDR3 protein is CASSERIASGNTIYF. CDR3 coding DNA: TGCGCCAGCAGTGAGAGGATAGCCTCTGGAAACACCATATATTTT.

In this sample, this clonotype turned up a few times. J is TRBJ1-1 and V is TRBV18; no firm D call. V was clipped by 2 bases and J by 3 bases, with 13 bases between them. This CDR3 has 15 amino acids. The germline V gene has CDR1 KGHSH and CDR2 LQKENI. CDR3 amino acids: CASSPTWGSYTEAFF. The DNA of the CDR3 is TGTGCCAGCTCACCAACTTGGGGTTCGTACACTGAAGCTTTCTTT. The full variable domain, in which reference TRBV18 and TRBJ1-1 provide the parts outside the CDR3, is NAGVMQNPRHLVRRRGQEARLRCSPMKGHSHVYWYRQLPEEGLKFMVYLQKENIIDESGMPKERFSAEFPKEGPSILRIQQVVRGDSAAYFCASSPTWGSYTEAFFGQGTRLTVV.

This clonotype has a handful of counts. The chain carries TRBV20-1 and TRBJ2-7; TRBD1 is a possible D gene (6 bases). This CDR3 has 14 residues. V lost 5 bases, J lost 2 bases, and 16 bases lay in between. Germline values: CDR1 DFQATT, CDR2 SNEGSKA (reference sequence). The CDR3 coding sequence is TGCAGTGCTGGGGGCGACAGGCCCCCCTACGAGCAGTACTTC. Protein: CSAGGDRPPYEQYF.

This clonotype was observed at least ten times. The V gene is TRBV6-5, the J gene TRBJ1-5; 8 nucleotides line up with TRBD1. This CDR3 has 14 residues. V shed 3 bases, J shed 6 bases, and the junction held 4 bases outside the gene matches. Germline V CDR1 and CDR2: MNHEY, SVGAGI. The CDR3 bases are TGTGCCAGCAGTTATAGTACAGGGGGTCAGCCCCAGCATTTT. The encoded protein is CASSYSTGGQPQHF.

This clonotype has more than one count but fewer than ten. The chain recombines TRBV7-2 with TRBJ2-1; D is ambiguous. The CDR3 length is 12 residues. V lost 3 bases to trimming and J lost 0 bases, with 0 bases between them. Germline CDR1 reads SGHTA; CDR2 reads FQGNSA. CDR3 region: CASSFSYNEQFF. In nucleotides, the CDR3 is TGTGCCAGCAGCTTCTCCTACAATGAGCAGTTCTTC.

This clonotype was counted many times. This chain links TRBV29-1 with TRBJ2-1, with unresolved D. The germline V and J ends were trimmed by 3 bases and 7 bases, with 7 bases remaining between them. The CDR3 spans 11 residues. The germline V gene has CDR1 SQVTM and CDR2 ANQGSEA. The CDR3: CSVDEWNEQFF. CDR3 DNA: TGCAGCGTTGACGAGTGGAATGAGCAGTTCTTC.

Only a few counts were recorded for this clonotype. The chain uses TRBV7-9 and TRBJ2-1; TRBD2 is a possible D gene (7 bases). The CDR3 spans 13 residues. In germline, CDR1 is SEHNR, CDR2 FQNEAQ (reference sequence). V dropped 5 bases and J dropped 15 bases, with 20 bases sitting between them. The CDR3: CASSVAGGLYGFF. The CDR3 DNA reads TGTGCCAGCAGCGTTGCCGGGGGGCTATATGGGTTCTTC.

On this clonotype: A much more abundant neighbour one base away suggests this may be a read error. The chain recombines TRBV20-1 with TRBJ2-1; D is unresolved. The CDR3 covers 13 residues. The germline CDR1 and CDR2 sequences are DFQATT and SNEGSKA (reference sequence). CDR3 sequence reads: CSARDEPDNEQLF. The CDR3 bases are TGCAGTGCTAGAGATGAGCCCGACAATGAGCAGTTATTC.

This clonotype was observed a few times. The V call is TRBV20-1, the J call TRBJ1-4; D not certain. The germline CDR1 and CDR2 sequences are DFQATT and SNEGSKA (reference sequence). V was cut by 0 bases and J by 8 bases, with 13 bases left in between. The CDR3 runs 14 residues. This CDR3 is CSARDSVPGEKLFF. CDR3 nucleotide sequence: TGCAGTGCTAGAGACTCCGTACCGGGGGAAAAACTGTTTTTT.

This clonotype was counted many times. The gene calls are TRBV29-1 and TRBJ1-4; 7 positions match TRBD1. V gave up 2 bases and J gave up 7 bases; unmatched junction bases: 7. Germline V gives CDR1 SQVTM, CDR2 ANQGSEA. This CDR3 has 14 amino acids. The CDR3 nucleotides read TGCAGCGTTGAACTTCAGACAGGGACTGAAAAACTGTTTTTT. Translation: CSVELQTGTEKLFF.

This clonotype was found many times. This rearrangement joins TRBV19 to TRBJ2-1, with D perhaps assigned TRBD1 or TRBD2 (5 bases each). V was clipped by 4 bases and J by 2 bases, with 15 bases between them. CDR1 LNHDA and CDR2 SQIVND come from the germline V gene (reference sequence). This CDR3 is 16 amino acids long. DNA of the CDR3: TGTGCCAGTAGTACTACCACCCTGGGGGCCTACAATGAGCAGTTCTTC. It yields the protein CASSTTTLGAYNEQFF.

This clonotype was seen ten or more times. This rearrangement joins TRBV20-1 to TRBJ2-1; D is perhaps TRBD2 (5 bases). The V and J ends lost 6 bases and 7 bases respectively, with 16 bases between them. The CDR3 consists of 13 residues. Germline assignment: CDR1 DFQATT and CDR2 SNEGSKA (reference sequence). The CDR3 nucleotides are TGCAGTGCGGGTGGGCTTACGGGGAATGAGCAGTTCTTC. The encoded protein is CSAGGLTGNEQFF.